This T cell receptor beta chain was documented in a study of T cells in women clearing cervical HPV infection. On the study more broadly: Case blood drawn at lesion detection; control blood after infection cleared.

On this clone itself: Its target is unknown. The CDR3 end lies 3 residues beyond the end of the read and is filled in from the germline J gene.

Study findings and constraints: Cases carried less TRBV6-7 than controls: 0.11% versus 0.16%. A classifier using richness and V gene abundances reached an AUC of under 0.9.

All donors had a single incident cervical HPV16 infection, not prevalent. Assay used: immunoSEQ multiplex PCR; TCRdb lists only in-frame clones, some missing. Found here are under 35,000 clones; the top ten clones hold around 20%. Per the germline V gene, CDR1 is SGHTA and CDR2 is FQGTGA. This CDR3 has 14 residues. The V end lost 0 bases, the J end lost 5 bases, and 8 bases lay between the germline ends. This clonotype was obtained from a woman between 18 and 75 years old with a cervical HPV16 infection that either progressed to CIN3+ or cleared (not recorded which). The sequenced sample was blood buffy coat. This chain joins TRBV7-3 and TRBJ2-4; D possibly corresponds to TRBD1 (5 bases). CDR3 protein: CASSLTGEENIQYF. The part of the CDR3 DNA that was read is TGTGCCAGCAGCTTAACAGGGGAAGAAAACATT.